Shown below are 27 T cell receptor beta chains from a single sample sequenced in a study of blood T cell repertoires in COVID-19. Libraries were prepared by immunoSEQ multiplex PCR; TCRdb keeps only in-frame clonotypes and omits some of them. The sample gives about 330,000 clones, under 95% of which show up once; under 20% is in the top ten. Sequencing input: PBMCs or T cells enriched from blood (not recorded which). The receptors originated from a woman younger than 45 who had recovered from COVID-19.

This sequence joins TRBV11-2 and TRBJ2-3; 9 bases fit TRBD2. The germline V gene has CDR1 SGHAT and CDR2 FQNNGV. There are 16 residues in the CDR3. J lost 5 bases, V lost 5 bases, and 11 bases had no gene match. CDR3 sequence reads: CASSPYAGTSLDTQYF. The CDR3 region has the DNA TGTGCCAGCAGCCCGTACGCCGGGACTAGCTTAGATACGCAGTATTTT.

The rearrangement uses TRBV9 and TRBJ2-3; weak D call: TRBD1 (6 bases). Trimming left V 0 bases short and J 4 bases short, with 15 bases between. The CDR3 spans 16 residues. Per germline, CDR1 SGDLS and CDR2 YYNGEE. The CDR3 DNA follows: TGTGCCAGCAGCGTAGGATCCCCCAGGGGTGCAGATACGCAGTATTTT. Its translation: CASSVGSPRGADTQYF.

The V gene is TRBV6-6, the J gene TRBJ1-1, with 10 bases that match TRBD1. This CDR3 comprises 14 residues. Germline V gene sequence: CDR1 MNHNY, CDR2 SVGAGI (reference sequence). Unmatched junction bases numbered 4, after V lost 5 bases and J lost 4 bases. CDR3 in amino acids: CASSKDRGATEAFF. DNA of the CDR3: TGTGCCAGCAGTAAGGACAGGGGGGCCACTGAAGCTTTCTTT.

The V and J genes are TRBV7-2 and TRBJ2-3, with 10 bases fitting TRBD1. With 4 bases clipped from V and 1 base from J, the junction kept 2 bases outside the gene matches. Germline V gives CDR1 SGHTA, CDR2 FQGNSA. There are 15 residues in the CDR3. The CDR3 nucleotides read TGTGCCAGCAGCTGGGGGACAGGGGGCACAGATACGCAGTATTTT. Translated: CASSWGTGGTDTQYF.

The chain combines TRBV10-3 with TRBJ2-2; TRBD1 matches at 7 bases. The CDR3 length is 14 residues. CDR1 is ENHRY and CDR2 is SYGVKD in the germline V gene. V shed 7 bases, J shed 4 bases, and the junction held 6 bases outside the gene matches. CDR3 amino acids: CAIMRDSTTGELFF. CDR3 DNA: TGTGCCATCATGAGGGACAGTACCACCGGGGAGCTGTTTTTT.

DNA of the CDR3: TGTGCCAGCAGCGGGTCTGGAAACACCATATATTTT. Amino acid sequence: CASSGSGNTIYF. The chain is built from TRBV2 and TRBJ1-3, with no clear D. The CDR3 extends over 12 amino acids. Trimming removed 6 bases at V and 1 base at J, with 4 bases between. Germline V CDR1 and CDR2: SNHLY, FYNNEI.

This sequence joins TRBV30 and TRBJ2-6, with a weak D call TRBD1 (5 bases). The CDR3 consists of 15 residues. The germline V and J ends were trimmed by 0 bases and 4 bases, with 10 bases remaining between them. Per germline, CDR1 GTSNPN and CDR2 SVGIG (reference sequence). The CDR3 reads CAWSVDSTGANVLTF. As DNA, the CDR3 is TGTGCCTGGAGTGTAGACAGCACAGGGGCCAACGTCCTGACTTTC. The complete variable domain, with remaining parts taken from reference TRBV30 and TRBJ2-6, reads SQTIHQWPATLVQPVGSPLSLECTVEGTSNPNLYWYRQAAGRGLQLLFYSVGIGQISSEVPQNLSASRPQDRQFILSSKKLLLSDSGFYLCAWSVDSTGANVLTFGAGSRLTVL.

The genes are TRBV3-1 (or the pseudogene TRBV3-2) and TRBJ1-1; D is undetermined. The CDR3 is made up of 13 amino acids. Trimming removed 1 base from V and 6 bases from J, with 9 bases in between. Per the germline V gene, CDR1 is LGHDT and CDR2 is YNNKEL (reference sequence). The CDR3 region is CASSQVRNSEAFF. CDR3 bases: TGTGCCAGCAGCCAAGTTAGAAACTCTGAAGCTTTCTTT.

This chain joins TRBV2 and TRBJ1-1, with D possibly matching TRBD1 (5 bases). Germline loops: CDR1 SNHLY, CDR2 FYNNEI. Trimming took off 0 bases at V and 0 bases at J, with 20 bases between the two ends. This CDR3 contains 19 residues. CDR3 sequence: CASSEALGTGTRMNTEAFF. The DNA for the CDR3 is TGTGCCAGCAGTGAAGCGCTAGGAACAGGAACCCGCATGAACACTGAAGCTTTCTTT.

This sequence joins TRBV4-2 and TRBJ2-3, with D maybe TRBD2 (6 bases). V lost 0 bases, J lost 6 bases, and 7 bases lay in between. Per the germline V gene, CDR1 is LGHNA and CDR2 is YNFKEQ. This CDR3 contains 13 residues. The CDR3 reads CASSQDRGDTQYF. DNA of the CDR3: TGTGCCAGCAGCCAAGATCGGGGGGATACGCAGTATTTT.

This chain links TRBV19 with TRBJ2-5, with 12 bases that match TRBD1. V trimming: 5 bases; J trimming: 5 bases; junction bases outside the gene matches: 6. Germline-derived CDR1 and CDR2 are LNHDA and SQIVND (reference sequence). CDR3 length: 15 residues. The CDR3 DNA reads TGTGCCAGTAGTTCGGGACAGGGGGCTATGGAGACCCAGTACTTC. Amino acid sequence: CASSSGQGAMETQYF.

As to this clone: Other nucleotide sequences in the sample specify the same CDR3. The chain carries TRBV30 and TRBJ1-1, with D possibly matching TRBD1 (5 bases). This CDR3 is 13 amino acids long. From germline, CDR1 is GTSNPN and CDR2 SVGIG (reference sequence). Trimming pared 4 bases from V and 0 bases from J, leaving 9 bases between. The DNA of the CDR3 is TGTGCCTGGACGGGGGGGGTGAACACTGAAGCTTTCTTT. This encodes CAWTGGVNTEAFF. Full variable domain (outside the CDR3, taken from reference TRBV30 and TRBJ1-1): SQTIHQWPATLVQPVGSPLSLECTVEGTSNPNLYWYRQAAGRGLQLLFYSVGIGQISSEVPQNLSASRPQDRQFILSSKKLLLSDSGFYLCAWTGGVNTEAFFGQGTRLTVV.

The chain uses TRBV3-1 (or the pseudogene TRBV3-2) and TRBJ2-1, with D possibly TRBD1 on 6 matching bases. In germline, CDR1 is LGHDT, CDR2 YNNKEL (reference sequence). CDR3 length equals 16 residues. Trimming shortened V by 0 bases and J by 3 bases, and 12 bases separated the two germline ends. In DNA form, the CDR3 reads TGTGCCAGCAGCCAAGATGCGACAGGCCTCTACAATGAGCAGTTCTTC. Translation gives CASSQDATGLYNEQFF.

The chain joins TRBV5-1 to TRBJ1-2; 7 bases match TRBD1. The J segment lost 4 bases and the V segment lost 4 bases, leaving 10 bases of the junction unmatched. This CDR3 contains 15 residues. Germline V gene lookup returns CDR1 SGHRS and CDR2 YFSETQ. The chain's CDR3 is CASSANRGSLYGYTF. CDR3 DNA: TGCGCCAGCAGCGCCAACAGGGGTTCCCTCTATGGCTACACCTTC.

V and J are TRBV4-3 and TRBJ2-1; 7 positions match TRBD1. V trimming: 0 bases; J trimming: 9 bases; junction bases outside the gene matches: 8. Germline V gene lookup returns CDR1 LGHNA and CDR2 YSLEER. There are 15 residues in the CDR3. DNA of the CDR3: TGCGCCAGCAGCCAAGATCGCAGGCCAGGGGGTGAGCAGTTCTTC. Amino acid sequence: CASSQDRRPGGEQFF.

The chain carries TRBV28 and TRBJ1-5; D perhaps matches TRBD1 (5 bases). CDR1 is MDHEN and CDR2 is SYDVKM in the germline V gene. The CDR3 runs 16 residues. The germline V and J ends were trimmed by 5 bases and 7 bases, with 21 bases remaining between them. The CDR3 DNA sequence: TGTGCCAGCAGTCCACCCCCCGGGCAGGGAAAACAGCCCCAGCATTTT. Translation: CASSPPPGQGKQPQHF.

CDR3 loop: CASLKGGASDQPQHF. CDR3 nucleotides: TGTGCCAGTTTAAAGGGGGGGGCGTCGGATCAGCCCCAGCATTTT. The chain links TRBV19 to TRBJ1-5; a weak D match, TRBD1 (6 bases). V lost 8 bases to trimming and J lost 5 bases, with 19 bases between them. Per the germline V gene, CDR1 is LNHDA and CDR2 is SQIVND (reference sequence). The CDR3 has 15 residues. The full variable domain, with the rest looked up from reference TRBV19 and TRBJ1-5, is DGGITQSPKYLFRKEGQNVTLSCEQNLNHDAMYWYRQDPGQGLRLIYYSQIVNDFQKGDIAEGYSVSREKKESFPLTVTSAQKNPTAFYLCASLKGGASDQPQHFGDGTRLSIL.

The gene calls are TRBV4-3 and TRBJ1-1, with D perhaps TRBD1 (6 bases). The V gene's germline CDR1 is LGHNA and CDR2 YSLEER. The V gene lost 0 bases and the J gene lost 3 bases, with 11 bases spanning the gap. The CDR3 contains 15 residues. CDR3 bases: TGCGCCAGCAGCCAAGACCAGGCAGGGGACACTGAAGCTTTCTTT. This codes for CASSQDQAGDTEAFF.

CDR3 coding DNA: TGTGCCTCTTCCGGGCAGGGTCATCAGCCCCAGCATTTT. It specifies CASSGQGHQPQHF. The gene calls are TRBV28 and TRBJ1-5; TRBD1 is a possible D gene (5 bases). Trimming pared 11 bases from V and 5 bases from J, leaving 16 bases between. Looked up from germline, CDR1 is MDHEN and CDR2 is SYDVKM. This CDR3 is built from 13 residues.

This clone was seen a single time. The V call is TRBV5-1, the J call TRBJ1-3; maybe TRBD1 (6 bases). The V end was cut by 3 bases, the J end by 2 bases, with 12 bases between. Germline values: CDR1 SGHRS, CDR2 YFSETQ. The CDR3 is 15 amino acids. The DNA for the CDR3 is TGCGCCAGCAGCTCTACAGGGCTAACTGGAAACACCATATATTTT. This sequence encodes CASSSTGLTGNTIYF.

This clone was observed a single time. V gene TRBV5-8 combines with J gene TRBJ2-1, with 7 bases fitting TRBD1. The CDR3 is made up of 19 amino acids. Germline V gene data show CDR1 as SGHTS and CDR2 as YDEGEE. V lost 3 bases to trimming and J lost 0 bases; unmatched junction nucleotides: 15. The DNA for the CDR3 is TGTGCCAGCAGCTCCCTGGACAGGATAGGCGGATACTCCTACAATGAGCAGTTCTTC. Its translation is CASSSLDRIGGYSYNEQFF.

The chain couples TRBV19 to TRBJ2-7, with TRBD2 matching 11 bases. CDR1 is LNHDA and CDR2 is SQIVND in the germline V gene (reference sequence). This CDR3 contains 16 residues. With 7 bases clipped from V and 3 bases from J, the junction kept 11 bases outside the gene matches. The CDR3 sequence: CASTPGRGLAGYEQYF. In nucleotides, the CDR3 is TGTGCCAGTACCCCTGGGAGAGGACTAGCGGGCTACGAGCAGTACTTC.

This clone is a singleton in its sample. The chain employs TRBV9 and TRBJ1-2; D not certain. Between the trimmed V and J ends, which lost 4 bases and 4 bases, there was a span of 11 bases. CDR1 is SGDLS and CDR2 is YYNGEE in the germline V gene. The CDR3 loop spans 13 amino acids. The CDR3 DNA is TGTGCCAGCAGCCCCCCGGGAACCTATGGCTACACCTTC. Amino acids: CASSPPGTYGYTF.

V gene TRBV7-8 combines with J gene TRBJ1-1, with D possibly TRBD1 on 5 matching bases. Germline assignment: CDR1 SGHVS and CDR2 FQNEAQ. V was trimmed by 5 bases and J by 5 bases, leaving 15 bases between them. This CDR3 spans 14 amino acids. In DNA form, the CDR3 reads TGTGCCAGCAGCCTGGGACCGGGGGTGACTGAAGCTTTCTTT. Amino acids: CASSLGPGVTEAFF. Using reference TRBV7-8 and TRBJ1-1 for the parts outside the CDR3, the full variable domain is GAGVSQSPRYKVAKRGQDVALRCDPISGHVSLFWYQQALGQGPEFLTYFQNEAQLDKSGLPSDRFFAERPEGSVSTLKIQRTQQEDSAVYLCASSLGPGVTEAFFGQGTRLTVV.

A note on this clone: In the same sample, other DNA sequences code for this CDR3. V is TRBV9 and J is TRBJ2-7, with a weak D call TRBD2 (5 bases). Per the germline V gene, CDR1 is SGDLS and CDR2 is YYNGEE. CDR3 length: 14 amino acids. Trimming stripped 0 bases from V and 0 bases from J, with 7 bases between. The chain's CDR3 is CASSVEGSSYEQYF. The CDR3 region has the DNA TGTGCCAGCAGCGTAGAAGGGAGCTCCTACGAGCAGTACTTC. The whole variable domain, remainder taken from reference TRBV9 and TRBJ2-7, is DSGVTQTPKHLITATGQRVTLRCSPRSGDLSVYWYQQSLDQGLQFLIQYYNGEERAKGNILERFSAQQFPDLHSELNLSSLELGDSALYFCASSVEGSSYEQYFGPGTRLTVT.

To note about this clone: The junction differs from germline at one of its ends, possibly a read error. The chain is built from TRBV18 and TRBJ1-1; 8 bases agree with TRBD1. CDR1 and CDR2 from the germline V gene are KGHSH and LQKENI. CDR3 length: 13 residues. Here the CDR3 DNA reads TGTGCCAGCTCGCCACAGGGGGTGGTTGAAGCTTTCTTT. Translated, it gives CASSPQGVVEAFF.

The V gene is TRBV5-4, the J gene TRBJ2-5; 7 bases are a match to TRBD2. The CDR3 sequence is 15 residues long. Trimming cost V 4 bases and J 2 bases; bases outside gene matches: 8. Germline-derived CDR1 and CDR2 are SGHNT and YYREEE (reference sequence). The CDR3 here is CASSLGGGPQETQYF. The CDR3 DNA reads TGTGCCAGCAGCCTGGGGGGAGGGCCACAAGAGACCCAGTACTTC.